This T cell receptor (beta chain) was identified during a study of T cells after posttransplantation cyclophosphamide. Treatment was busulfan-fludarabine conditioning, a marrow graft, and cyclophosphamide on days +3 and +4. Study-level results: After PTCy, TRB diversity resembled that of CNI/methotrexate controls. Donor CD8+ memory clones often dominated recipient blood repertoires at later times.

The CDR3 totals 16 residues. Per germline, CDR1 SNHLY and CDR2 FYNNEI. The V gene end was trimmed by 2 bases and the J gene end by 6 bases; junction bases not matched to a gene: 7. As regards this clone: Its matching antigen is unknown.

TCRdb's copy holds only in-frame clones and misses some; the assay was immunoSEQ multiplex PCR. The sample gives roughly 6,400 clones, about 80% of which show up once; 27% is in the top ten. Source: CD8+ T cells sorted from PBMCs, taken around 1,300 days after allogeneic stem cell transplant with posttransplant cyclophosphamide. The V and J genes are TRBV2 and TRBJ2-3, with TRBD2 identical over 11 bases. The receptor was derived from a female patient in her fifties or sixties who received an allogeneic stem cell transplant from a related donor, was CMV-positive, and had no GVHD. Some T cells may be supplied by the graft donor. The CDR3 loop reads CASSEWKTSGTDTQYF. DNA of the CDR3: TGTGCCAGCAGTGAATGGAAGACTAGCGGGACGGATACGCAGTATTTT.